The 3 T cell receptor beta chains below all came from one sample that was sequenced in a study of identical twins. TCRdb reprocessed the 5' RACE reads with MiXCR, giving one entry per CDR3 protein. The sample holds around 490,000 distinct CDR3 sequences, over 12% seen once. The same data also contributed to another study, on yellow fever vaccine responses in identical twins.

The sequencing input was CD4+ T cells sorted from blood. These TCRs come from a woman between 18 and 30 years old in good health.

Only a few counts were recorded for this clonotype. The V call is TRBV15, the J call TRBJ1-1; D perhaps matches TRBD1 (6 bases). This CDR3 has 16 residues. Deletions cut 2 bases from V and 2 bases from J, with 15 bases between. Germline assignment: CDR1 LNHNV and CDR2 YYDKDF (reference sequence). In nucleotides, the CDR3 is TGTGCCACCAGCAGACCAGGACAGCGGACAAACACTGAAGCTTTCTTT. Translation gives CATSRPGQRTNTEAFF.

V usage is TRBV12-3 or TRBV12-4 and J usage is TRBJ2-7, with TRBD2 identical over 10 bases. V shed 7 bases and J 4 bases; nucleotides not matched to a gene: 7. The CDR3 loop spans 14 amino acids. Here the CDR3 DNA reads TGTGCCAGCAAGGGCTGGACTAGCGGATACGAGCAGTACTTC. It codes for CASKGWTSGYEQYF.

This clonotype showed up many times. The CDR3 sequence is CASSPIGAVAKNIQYF. The CDR3 nucleotides read TGTGCCAGCAGCCCCATCGGGGCCGTAGCCAAAAACATTCAGTACTTC. The V gene is TRBV28, the J gene TRBJ2-4; D could derive from TRBD1 or TRBD2 (5 bases each). Germline V gives CDR1 MDHEN, CDR2 SYDVKM. Trimming shortened V by 6 bases and J by 0 bases, and 15 bases separated the two germline ends. The CDR3 runs 16 residues.